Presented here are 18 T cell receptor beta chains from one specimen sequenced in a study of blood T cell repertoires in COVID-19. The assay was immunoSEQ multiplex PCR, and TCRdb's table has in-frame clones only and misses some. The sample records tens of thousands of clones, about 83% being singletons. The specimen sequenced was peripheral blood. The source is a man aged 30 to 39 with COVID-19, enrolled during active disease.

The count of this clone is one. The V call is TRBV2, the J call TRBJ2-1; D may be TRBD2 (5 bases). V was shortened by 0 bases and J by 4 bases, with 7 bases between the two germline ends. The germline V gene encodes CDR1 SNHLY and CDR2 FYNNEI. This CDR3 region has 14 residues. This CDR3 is CASSEARGYNEQFF. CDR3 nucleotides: TGTGCCAGCAGTGAAGCGCGCGGGTACAATGAGCAGTTCTTC. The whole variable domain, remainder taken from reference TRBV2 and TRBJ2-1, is EPEVTQTPSHQVTQMGQEVILRCVPISNHLYFYWYRQILGQKVEFLVSFYNNEISEKSEIFDDQFSVERPDGSNFTLKIRSTKLEDSAMYFCASSEARGYNEQFFGPGTRLTVL.

For the CDR3, the DNA is TGTGCCAGCAGCGGATCAGGGGGCATGGTGGAGACCCAGTACTTC. Translated, it gives CASSGSGGMVETQYF. The chain links TRBV5-5 to TRBJ2-5, with 8 nucleotides matching TRBD1. The germline V gene encodes CDR1 SGHKS and CDR2 YYEKEE (reference sequence). The CDR3 has 15 residues. The J segment lost 5 bases and the V segment lost 4 bases, leaving 10 bases of the junction unmatched.

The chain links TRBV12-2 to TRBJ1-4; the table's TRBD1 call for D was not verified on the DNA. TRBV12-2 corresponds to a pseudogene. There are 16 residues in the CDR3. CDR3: CASRFKIGTGFEKLFF. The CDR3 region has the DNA TGTGCAAGTCGCTTTAAGATCGGGACAGGGTTCGAAAAACTGTTTTTT.

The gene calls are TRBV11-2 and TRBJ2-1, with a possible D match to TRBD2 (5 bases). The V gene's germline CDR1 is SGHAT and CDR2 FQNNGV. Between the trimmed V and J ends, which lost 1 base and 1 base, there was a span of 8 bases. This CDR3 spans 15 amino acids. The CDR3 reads CASSLVGGSYNEQFF. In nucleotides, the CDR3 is TGTGCCAGCAGCTTAGTTGGAGGATCCTACAATGAGCAGTTCTTC.

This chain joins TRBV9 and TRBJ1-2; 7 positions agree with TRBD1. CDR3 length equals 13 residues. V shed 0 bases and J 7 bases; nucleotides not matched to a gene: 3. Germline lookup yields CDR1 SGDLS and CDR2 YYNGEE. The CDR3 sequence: CASSVETGLGYTF. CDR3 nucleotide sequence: TGTGCCAGCAGCGTAGAGACAGGGCTTGGCTACACCTTC.

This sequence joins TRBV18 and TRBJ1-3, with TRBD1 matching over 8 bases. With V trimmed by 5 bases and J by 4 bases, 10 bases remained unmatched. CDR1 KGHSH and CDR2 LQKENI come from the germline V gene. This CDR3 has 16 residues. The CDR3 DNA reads TGTGCCAGCTCAACCGGACAGGGTGGTTACGGAAACACCATATATTTT. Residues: CASSTGQGGYGNTIYF.

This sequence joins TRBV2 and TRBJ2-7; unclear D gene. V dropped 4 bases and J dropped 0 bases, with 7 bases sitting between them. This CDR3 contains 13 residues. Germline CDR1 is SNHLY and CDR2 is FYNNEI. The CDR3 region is CASSGLNSYEQYF. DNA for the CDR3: TGTGCCAGCAGTGGACTGAACTCCTACGAGCAGTACTTC.

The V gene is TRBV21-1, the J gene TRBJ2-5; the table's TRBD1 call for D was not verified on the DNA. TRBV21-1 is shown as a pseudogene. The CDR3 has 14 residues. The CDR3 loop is CASSPQQGGETQYF. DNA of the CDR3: TGTGCCAGCAGCCCGCAGCAGGGGGGAGAGACCCAGTACTTC.

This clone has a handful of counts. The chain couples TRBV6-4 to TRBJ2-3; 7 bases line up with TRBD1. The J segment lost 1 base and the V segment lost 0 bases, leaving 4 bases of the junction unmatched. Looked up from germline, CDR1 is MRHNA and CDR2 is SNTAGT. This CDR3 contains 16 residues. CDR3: CASSDSTGQGTDTQYF. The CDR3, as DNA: TGTGCCAGCAGTGACTCGACTGGACAGGGCACAGATACGCAGTATTTT.

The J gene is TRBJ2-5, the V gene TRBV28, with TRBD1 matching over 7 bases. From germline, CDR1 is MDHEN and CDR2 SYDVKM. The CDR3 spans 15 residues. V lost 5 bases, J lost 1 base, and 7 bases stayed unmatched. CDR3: CASSPTGVVQETQYF. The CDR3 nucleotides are TGTGCCAGCAGTCCAACAGGGGTCGTCCAAGAGACCCAGTACTTC.

CDR3 in amino acids: CASSLVSQGGYEQYF. The CDR3 DNA reads as TGTGCCAGCAGCTTAGTCAGCCAGGGTGGCTACGAGCAGTACTTC. V usage is TRBV11-1 and J usage is TRBJ2-7; TRBD1 might be the D (5 bases). CDR3 length: 15 residues. Trimming took 1 base from V and 3 from J, leaving 13 bases between them. Germline V gene sequence: CDR1 SGHAT, CDR2 FQDESV (reference sequence).

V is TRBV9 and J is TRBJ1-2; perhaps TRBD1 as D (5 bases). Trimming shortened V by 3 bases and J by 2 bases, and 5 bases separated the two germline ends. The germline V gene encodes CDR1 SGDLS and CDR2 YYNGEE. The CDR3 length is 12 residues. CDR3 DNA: TGTGCCAGCAGCGAGGGGAACTATGGCTACACCTTC. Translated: CASSEGNYGYTF.

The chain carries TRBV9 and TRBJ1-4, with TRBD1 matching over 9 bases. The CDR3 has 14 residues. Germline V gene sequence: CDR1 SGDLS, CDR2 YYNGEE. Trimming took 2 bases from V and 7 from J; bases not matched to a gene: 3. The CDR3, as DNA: TGTGCCAGCAGCGTCGGACAGGGGACTGAAAAACTGTTTTTT. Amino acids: CASSVGQGTEKLFF.

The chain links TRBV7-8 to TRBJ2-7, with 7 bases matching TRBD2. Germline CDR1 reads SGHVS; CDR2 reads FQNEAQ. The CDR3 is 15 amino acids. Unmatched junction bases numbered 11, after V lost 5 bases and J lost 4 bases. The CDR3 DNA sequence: TGTGCCAGCAGCCCGAACGAGCGGGGATTATACGAGCAGTACTTC. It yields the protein CASSPNERGLYEQYF.

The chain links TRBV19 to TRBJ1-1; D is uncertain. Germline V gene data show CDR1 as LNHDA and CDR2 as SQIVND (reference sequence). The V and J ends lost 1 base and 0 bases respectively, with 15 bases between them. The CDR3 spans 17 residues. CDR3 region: CASSIGGILSVNTEAFF. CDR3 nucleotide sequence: TGTGCCAGTAGTATAGGAGGGATCTTGTCAGTGAACACTGAAGCTTTCTTT.

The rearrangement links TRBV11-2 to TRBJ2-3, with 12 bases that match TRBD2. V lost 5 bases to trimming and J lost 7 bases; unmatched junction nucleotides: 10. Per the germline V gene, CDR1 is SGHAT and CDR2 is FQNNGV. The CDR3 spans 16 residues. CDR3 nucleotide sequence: TGTGCCAGCAGCGCCCGACTAGCGGGAGATCCCAATACGCAGTATTTT. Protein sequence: CASSARLAGDPNTQYF.

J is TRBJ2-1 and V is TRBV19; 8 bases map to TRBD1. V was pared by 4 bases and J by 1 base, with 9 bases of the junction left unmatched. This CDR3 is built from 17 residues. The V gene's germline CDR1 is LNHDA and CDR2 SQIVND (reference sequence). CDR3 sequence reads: CASSTRPGQESYNEQFF. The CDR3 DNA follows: TGTGCCAGTAGTACGCGACCGGGACAGGAATCCTACAATGAGCAGTTCTTC.

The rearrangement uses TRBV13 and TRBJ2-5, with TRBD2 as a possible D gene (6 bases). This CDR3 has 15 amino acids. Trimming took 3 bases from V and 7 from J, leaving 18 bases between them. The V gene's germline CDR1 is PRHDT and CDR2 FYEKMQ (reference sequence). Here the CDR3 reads CASSFGSGTLGTQYF. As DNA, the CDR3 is TGTGCCAGCAGCTTTGGTTCCGGGACTCTCGGGACCCAGTACTTC.